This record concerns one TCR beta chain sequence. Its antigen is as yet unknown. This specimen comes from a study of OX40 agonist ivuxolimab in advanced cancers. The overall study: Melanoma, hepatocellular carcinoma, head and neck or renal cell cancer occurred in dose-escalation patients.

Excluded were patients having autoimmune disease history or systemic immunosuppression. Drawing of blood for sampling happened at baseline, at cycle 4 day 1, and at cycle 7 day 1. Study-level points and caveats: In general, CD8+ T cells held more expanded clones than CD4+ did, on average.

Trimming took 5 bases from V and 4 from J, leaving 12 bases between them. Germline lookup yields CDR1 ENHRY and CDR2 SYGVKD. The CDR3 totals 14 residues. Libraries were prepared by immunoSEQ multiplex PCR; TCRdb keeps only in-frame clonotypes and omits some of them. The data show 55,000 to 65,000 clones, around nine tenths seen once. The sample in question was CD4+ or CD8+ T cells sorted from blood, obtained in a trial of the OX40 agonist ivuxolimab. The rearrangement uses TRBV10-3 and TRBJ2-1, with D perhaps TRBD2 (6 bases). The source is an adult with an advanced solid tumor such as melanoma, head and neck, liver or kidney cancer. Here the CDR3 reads CAISNSGRYNEQFF. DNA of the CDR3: TGTGCCATCAGTAACAGCGGGCGGTACAATGAGCAGTTCTTC.